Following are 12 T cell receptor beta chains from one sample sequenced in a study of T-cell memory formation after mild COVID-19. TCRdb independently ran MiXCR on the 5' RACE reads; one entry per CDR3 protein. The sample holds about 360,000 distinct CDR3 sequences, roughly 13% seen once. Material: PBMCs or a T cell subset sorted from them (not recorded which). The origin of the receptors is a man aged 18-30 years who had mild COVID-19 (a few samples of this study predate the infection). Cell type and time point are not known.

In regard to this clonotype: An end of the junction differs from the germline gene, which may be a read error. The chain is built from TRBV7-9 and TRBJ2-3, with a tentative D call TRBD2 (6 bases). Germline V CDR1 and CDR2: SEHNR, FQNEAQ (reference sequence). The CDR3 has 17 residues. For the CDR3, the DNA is TGTGCCGGCAGCCCTCAGGGCCGGGACTGGAACACAGATACGCAGTATTTT. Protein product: CAGSPQGRDWNTDTQYF.

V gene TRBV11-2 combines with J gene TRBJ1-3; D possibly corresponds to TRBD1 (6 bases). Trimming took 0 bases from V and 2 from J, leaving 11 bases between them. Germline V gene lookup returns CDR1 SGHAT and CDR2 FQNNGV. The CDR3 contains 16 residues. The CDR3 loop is CASSLDLTGTGNTIYF. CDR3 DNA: TGTGCCAGCAGCTTAGATCTTACAGGGACTGGAAACACCATATATTTT.

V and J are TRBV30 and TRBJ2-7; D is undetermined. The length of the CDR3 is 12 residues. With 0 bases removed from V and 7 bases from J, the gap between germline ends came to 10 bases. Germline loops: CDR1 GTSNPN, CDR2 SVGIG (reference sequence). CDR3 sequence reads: CAWSVVGYEQYF. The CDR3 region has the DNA TGTGCCTGGAGTGTAGTTGGTTATGAGCAGTACTTC.

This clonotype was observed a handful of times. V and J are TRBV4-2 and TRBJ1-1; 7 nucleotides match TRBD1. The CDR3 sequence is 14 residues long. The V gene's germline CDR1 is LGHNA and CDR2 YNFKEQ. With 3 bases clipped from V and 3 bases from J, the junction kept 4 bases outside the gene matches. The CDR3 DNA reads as TGTGCCAGCAGCCAGATTGACAGGGACACTGAAGCTTTCTTT. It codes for CASSQIDRDTEAFF.

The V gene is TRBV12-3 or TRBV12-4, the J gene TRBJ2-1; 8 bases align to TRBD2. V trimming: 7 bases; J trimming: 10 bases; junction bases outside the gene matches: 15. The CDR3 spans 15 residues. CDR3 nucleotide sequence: TGTGCCAGCACTAATACCGGGGGGGCATCGAAAGAGCAGTTCTTC. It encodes CASTNTGGASKEQFF.

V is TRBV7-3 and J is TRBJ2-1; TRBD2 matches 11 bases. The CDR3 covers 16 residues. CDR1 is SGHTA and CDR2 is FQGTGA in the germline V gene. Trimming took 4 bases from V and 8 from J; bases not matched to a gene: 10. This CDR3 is CASSYSGGANMDEQFF. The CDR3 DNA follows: TGTGCCAGCAGCTATAGCGGGGGGGCCAATATGGATGAGCAGTTCTTC.

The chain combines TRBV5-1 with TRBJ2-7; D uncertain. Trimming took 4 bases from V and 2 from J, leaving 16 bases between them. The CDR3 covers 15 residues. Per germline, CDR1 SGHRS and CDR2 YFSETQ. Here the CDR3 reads CASSEEPSAAYEQYF. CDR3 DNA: TGCGCCAGCAGCGAGGAGCCAAGCGCTGCCTACGAGCAGTACTTC.

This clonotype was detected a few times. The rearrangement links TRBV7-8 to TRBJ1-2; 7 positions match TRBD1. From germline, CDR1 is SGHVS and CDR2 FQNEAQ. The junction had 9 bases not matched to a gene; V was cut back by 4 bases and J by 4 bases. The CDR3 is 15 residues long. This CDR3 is CASSSTGQSGYGYTF. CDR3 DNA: TGTGCCAGCAGCTCGACGGGACAGTCGGGCTATGGCTACACCTTC.

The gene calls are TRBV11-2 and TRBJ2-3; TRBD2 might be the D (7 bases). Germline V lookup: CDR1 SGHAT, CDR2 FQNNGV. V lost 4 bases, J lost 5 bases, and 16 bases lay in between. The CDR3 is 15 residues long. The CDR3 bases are TGTGCCAGCAGCTCCCTGCGGGGGCCCCGAGATACGCAGTATTTT. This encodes CASSSLRGPRDTQYF.

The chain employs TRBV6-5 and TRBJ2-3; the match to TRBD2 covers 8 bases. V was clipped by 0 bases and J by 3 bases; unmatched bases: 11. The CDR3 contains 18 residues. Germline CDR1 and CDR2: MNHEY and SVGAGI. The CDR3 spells CASSYSMFTGGSTDTQYF. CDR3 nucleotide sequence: TGTGCCAGCAGTTACTCAATGTTTACGGGGGGGTCGACAGATACGCAGTATTTT.

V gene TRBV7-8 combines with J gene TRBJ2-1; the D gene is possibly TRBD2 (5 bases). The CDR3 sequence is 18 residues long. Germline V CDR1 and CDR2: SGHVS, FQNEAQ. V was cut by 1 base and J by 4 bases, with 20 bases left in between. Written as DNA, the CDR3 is TGTGCCAGCAGCTTAGGGCTGTCCGGACTGGGTCAATACAATGAGCAGTTCTTC. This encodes CASSLGLSGLGQYNEQFF.

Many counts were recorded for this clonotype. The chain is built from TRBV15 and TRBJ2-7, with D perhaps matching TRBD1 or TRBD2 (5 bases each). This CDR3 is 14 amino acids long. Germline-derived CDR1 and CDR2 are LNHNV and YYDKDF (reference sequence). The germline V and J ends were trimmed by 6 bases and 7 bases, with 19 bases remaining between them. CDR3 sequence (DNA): TGTGCCACCAGGCCGGGCCTACTAGGACAAGAGCAGTACTTC. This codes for CATRPGLLGQEQYF.